This T cell receptor beta chain appears in the sequencing data of a study of T cells in Graves' hyperthyroidism and ophthalmopathy. Uncontrolled infection, other autoimmune disease, pregnancy and lactation each barred patients from inclusion. Each diagnosis was grounded in clinical symptoms, serum thyroxine and TRAb, thyroid ultrasound, and orbital computed tomography. CDR1 and CDR2 (germline): LGHDT, YNNKEL (reference sequence). The CDR3 runs to 13 residues. With 11 bases removed from V and 4 bases from J, the gap between germline ends came to 17 bases. This clonotype was detected many times. Its antigen is unknown. General study points: Blood held most thyroid clonotypes expanded above 0.001 frequency.

Amplified regions were TCR beta CDR3 sequences from RNA transcripts. Researchers ran a first-round RT-PCR on the TCR CDR3 using the HTBI primer set. TCRdb itself ran the multiplex PCR reads through MiXCR, one entry per CDR3 protein. The data contain about 270,000 distinct CDR3 sequences, roughly 20% of them seen just once; the ten biggest clones take up about 60%. The sample consisted of blood. The TCR was taken from a man aged 25-40 years with Graves' ophthalmopathy. This sequence joins TRBV3-1 and TRBJ1-1; unclear D gene. Written as DNA, the CDR3 is TGTGCCGTACAGCAGACACCAGGCACTGAAGCTTTCTTT. Protein product: CAVQQTPGTEAFF.